One sample yielded the 8 T cell receptor beta chains listed below, sequenced in a study of blood T cell repertoires in COVID-19. The assay was immunoSEQ multiplex PCR, and TCRdb's table has in-frame clones only and misses some. The sample lists 150,000 to 160,000 clones; around 78% were seen once. The sequenced sample consisted of peripheral blood. Every receptor here comes from a man aged 80 or over with acute or convalescent COVID-19.

The V call is TRBV19, the J call TRBJ2-1; 14 bases are a match to TRBD2. CDR3 size: 16 residues. Germline V gene lookup returns CDR1 LNHDA and CDR2 SQIVND (reference sequence). The V and J ends lost 4 bases and 4 bases, in that order; junction bases with no gene match: 3. The CDR3 loop is CASSRTSGGLYNEQFF. In nucleotides, the CDR3 is TGTGCCAGTAGTAGGACTAGCGGGGGGCTGTACAATGAGCAGTTCTTC.

The rearrangement uses TRBV5-5 and TRBJ1-6, with a possible D match to TRBD1 (6 bases). V dropped 3 bases and J dropped 5 bases, with 18 bases sitting between them. There are 17 residues in the CDR3. Germline CDR1 is SGHKS and CDR2 is YYEKEE (reference sequence). The CDR3 loop reads CASSWKTGSINNSPLHF. The CDR3 bases are TGTGCCAGCAGCTGGAAGACAGGATCGATAAATAATTCACCCCTCCACTTT. The variable domain in full, completed from reference TRBV5-5 and TRBJ1-6, reads DAGVTQSPTHLIKTRGQQVTLRCSPISGHKSVSWYQQVLGQGPQFIFQYYEKEERGRGNFPDRFSARQFPNYSSELNVNALLLGDSALYLCASSWKTGSINNSPLHFGNGTRLTVT.

The rearrangement uses TRBV19 and TRBJ2-1; perhaps TRBD2 as D (6 bases). V shed 3 bases and J shed 6 bases, with 21 bases lying between them. The CDR3 runs 17 residues. In germline, CDR1 is LNHDA, CDR2 SQIVND (reference sequence). The CDR3 sequence: CASSIPPAGARGNEQFF. CDR3 nucleotide sequence: TGTGCCAGTAGTATCCCCCCTGCGGGCGCGCGGGGCAATGAGCAGTTCTTC.

The gene calls are TRBV18 and TRBJ2-5; D perhaps matches TRBD1 (5 bases). Germline loops: CDR1 KGHSH, CDR2 LQKENI. The germline V and J ends were trimmed by 1 base and 1 base, with 10 bases remaining between them. The length of the CDR3 is 15 residues. Written as DNA, the CDR3 is TGTGCCAGCTCACCACGGGGCACGACCCAAGAGACCCAGTACTTC. Translated, it gives CASSPRGTTQETQYF.

This chain uses TRBV18 with TRBJ2-7, with 14 bases identical to TRBD2. The CDR3 loop spans 19 amino acids. Germline CDR1 is KGHSH and CDR2 is LQKENI. The junction had 13 bases not matched to a gene; V was cut back by 6 bases and J by 0 bases. As DNA, the CDR3 is TGTGCCAGCTCCCCGGGACTAGCGGGGGACTATGGGGGCTCCTACGAGCAGTACTTC. Its translation: CASSPGLAGDYGGSYEQYF.

The chain has TRBV4-1 and TRBJ1-6, with 7 bases lining up with TRBD1. V shed 1 base, J shed 7 bases, and the junction held 4 bases outside the gene matches. There are 15 residues in the CDR3. CDR1 is MGHRA, CDR2 YSYEKL, per germline. The CDR3 DNA follows: TGCGCCAGCAGCCAAGCCCAGGGGGGAAATTCACCCCTCCACTTT. Protein product: CASSQAQGGNSPLHF.

The chain employs TRBV13 and TRBJ2-3; TRBD1 aligns across 9 bases. CDR3 length: 17 residues. Trimming cost V 4 bases and J 0 bases; bases outside gene matches: 8. The germline V gene encodes CDR1 PRHDT and CDR2 FYEKMQ (reference sequence). CDR3 coding DNA: TGTGCCAGCAGCTCCTTCACCGGGACAGGGAGCACAGATACGCAGTATTTT. Its translation is CASSSFTGTGSTDTQYF.

For this clone: An end of the junction differs from the germline gene, which may be a read error. The J gene is TRBJ2-7, the V gene TRBV27; possible D gene TRBD1, 6 bases. Germline V gene lookup returns CDR1 MNHEY and CDR2 SMNVEV (reference sequence). The CDR3 is 14 amino acids. The CDR3 here is CASSLSGVGYEQYF. CDR3 coding DNA: TGTGCCAGCAGTCTATCAGGGGTCGGGTACGAGCAGTACTTC.